These 28 T cell receptor beta chains share one sample of origin, sequenced in a study of human thymus T cells. Resections from corrective heart surgery supplied the thymus tissue. The data were produced by immunoSEQ multiplex PCR, yet TCRdb's version contains in-frame clones alone and is incomplete. This table has fewer than 90,000 clones, just over 95% appearing once. Sequencing was carried out using thymus tissue. These receptors were obtained from a boy in the first two years of life with a congenital heart defect but otherwise immunologically healthy.

The chain is built from TRBV27 and TRBJ2-4; 7 nucleotides agree with TRBD2. Per germline, CDR1 MNHEY and CDR2 SMNVEV (reference sequence). The CDR3 is made up of 15 amino acids. Trimming took 5 bases from V and 8 from J; bases not matched to a gene: 12. CDR3 sequence reads: CASSILPGLADIQYF. The CDR3 DNA reads TGTGCCAGCAGTATACTGCCGGGTCTAGCGGACATTCAGTACTTC.

The gene calls are TRBV20-1 and TRBJ2-1; weak D call: TRBD2 (5 bases). CDR3 length equals 11 residues. The V gene's germline CDR1 is DFQATT and CDR2 SNEGSKA (reference sequence). Trimming left V 7 bases short and J 10 bases short, with 14 bases between. The CDR3 is CSVAGNAEQFF. The CDR3 DNA reads as TGCAGTGTGGCGGGTAATGCGGAGCAGTTCTTC.

The chain employs TRBV14 and TRBJ2-7; D might be TRBD1 (6 bases). The CDR3 contains 18 residues. Looked up from germline, CDR1 is SGHDN and CDR2 is FVKESK. Trimming removed 0 bases from V and 2 bases from J, with 20 bases in between. The CDR3 protein is CASSQDRDRTGTTYEQYF. CDR3 nucleotides: TGTGCCAGCAGCCAAGACCGGGACCGGACGGGGACAACCTACGAGCAGTACTTC.

The chain joins TRBV18 to TRBJ2-7; D perhaps matches TRBD1 (5 bases). Germline assignment: CDR1 KGHSH and CDR2 LQKENI. The CDR3 has 14 residues. The V gene lost 5 bases and the J gene lost 2 bases, with 13 bases spanning the gap. In DNA form, the CDR3 reads TGTGCCAGCTCAATGTCGACAGCCCCCTACGAGCAGTACTTC. It yields the protein CASSMSTAPYEQYF.

V and J are TRBV9 and TRBJ2-3, with TRBD2 identical over 9 bases. From germline, CDR1 is SGDLS and CDR2 YYNGEE. After removal of 0 bases from V and 6 bases from J, the junction contained 8 bases not matched to a gene. The CDR3 consists of 16 residues. In DNA form, the CDR3 reads TGTGCCAGCAGCGTAGTAGGGACTAGCAGTAGGGATACGCAGTATTTT. Translating it yields CASSVVGTSSRDTQYF.

The chain combines TRBV2 with TRBJ2-7, with D maybe TRBD2 (7 bases). The V end lost 5 bases, the J end lost 7 bases, and 12 bases lay between the germline ends. Germline CDR1 SNHLY, CDR2 FYNNEI. The CDR3 contains 12 residues. This CDR3 is CASSRGAGEQYF. CDR3 coding DNA: TGTGCCAGCAGTCGGGGGGCAGGGGAGCAGTACTTC.

This clone appeared a single time. The chain has TRBV12-5 and TRBJ1-1; 7 bases agree with TRBD1. Germline assignment: CDR1 LGHNT and CDR2 FRNRAP. The J segment lost 1 base and the V segment lost 3 bases, leaving 8 bases of the junction unmatched. The CDR3 has 16 residues. The chain's CDR3 is CASGLSGDRENTEAFF. CDR3 in DNA: TGTGCTAGTGGTTTAAGCGGTGACAGGGAGAACACTGAAGCTTTCTTT.

The CDR3 here is CASSVGYGYEQYF. CDR3 DNA: TGTGCCAGCAGCGTTGGGTATGGTTACGAGCAGTACTTC. This rearrangement joins TRBV9 to TRBJ2-7; no clear D gene. Germline V gene sequence: CDR1 SGDLS, CDR2 YYNGEE. The V gene lost 2 bases and the J gene lost 4 bases, with 10 bases spanning the gap. The CDR3 extends over 13 amino acids.

This clone appeared a single time. CDR3 in DNA: TGTGCCGTACAGGGTAACAATCAGCCCCAGCATTTT. This gives the protein CAVQGNNQPQHF. The chain employs TRBV10-3 and TRBJ1-5; weak D call: TRBD1 (6 bases). The CDR3 has 12 amino acids. The germline gives CDR1 ENHRY, CDR2 SYGVKD. The ends were cut back, 11 bases at V and 3 bases at J, with 11 bases in the middle.

The chain joins TRBV25-1 to TRBJ1-1; 11 positions match TRBD1. The CDR3 is made up of 17 amino acids. The V segment lost 3 bases and the J segment 4 bases; nucleotides outside the gene matches: 10. The germline gives CDR1 MGHDK, CDR2 SYGVNS. The CDR3 DNA is TGTGCCAGCAGTGATTTCACTCCCGGGACAGGGGGCACTGAAGCTTTCTTT. Translation gives CASSDFTPGTGGTEAFF.

A few counts support this clone. The chain links TRBV19 to TRBJ1-5; D uncertain. The ends were cut back, 7 bases at V and 0 bases at J, with 10 bases in the middle. Germline V gene sequence: CDR1 LNHDA, CDR2 SQIVND (reference sequence). CDR3 size: 14 residues. CDR3 coding DNA: TGTGCCAGTAAGACGACCGATAGCAATCAGCCCCAGCATTTT. Translated, it gives CASKTTDSNQPQHF.

This clone has a single count. The chain joins TRBV4-3 to TRBJ2-7; D is tentatively TRBD1 or TRBD2 (6 bases each). This CDR3 region has 16 residues. Trimming pared 2 bases from V and 2 bases from J, leaving 16 bases between. The germline CDR1 and CDR2 sequences are LGHNA and YSLEER. The CDR3 DNA sequence: TGCGCCAGCAGCCAAACTCAGGGGAGGCCTACCTACGAGCAGTACTTC. Protein product: CASSQTQGRPTYEQYF.

The V gene is TRBV27, the J gene TRBJ1-1; unclear D gene. The V gene's germline CDR1 is MNHEY and CDR2 SMNVEV (reference sequence). V was pared by 5 bases and J by 3 bases, with 25 bases between. The length of the CDR3 is 18 residues. The CDR3 bases are TGTGCCAGCAGTAAACTGACTTTCCACAGCCCCCCTCACACTGAAGCTTTCTTT. It yields the protein CASSKLTFHSPPHTEAFF.

The chain joins TRBV5-6 to TRBJ2-3, with D possibly matching TRBD2 (6 bases). The CDR3 consists of 18 residues. Trimming took off 0 bases at V and 0 bases at J, with 17 bases between the two ends. Germline assignment: CDR1 SGHDT and CDR2 YYEEEE. CDR3 DNA sequence: TGTGCCAGCAGCTTGGCCCACTTAGGCGGGAATAGCACAGATACGCAGTATTTT. This encodes CASSLAHLGGNSTDTQYF.

The V call is TRBV7-6, the J call TRBJ2-1; 9 bases are a match to TRBD1. The CDR3 loop spans 16 amino acids. After removal of 1 base from V and 2 bases from J, the junction contained 3 bases not matched to a gene. Looked up from germline, CDR1 is SGHVS and CDR2 is FNYEAQ. As DNA, the CDR3 is TGTGCCAGCAGCTTAGGGGGACAGGGAACCTACAATGAGCAGTTCTTC. Translating gives CASSLGGQGTYNEQFF.

The chain combines TRBV29-1 with TRBJ2-1; D tentatively reads TRBD1 or TRBD2 (5 bases each). In germline, CDR1 is SQVTM, CDR2 ANQGSEA. The CDR3 sequence is 16 residues long. Trimming shortened V by 3 bases and J by 13 bases, and 28 bases separated the two germline ends. CDR3 DNA: TGCAGCGTTGAGTGGCAGGGTGGGACCTGGACCAGGGACCAGTTCTTC. It encodes CSVEWQGGTWTRDQFF.

The chain employs TRBV7-2 and TRBJ1-5; possibly TRBD1 for D (5 bases). Trimming removed 1 base at V and 2 bases at J, with 12 bases between. CDR1 is SGHTA, CDR2 FQGNSA, per germline. The CDR3 contains 16 residues. The CDR3: CASSLGDGMGNQPQHF. The CDR3 coding sequence is TGTGCCAGCAGCTTAGGGGACGGTATGGGCAATCAGCCCCAGCATTTT. The full variable domain, rest sourced from reference TRBV7-2 and TRBJ1-5, is GAGVSQSPSNKVTEKGKDVELRCDPISGHTALYWYRQSLGQGLEFLIYFQGNSAPDKSGLPSDRFSAERTGGSVSTLTIQRTQQEDSAVYLCASSLGDGMGNQPQHFGDGTRLSIL.

This chain connects TRBV14 to TRBJ2-7; a possible D gene is TRBD1 (6 bases). Germline CDR1 reads SGHDN; CDR2 reads FVKESK. CDR3 size: 16 residues. V lost 3 bases to trimming and J lost 0 bases, with 15 bases between them. The CDR3 DNA reads as TGTGCCAGCAGCCACGAGACAGGCCTTAGCTCCTACGAGCAGTACTTC. Protein sequence: CASSHETGLSSYEQYF.

The chain combines TRBV27 with TRBJ2-2, with 13 bases lining up with TRBD2. Per the germline V gene, CDR1 is MNHEY and CDR2 is SMNVEV (reference sequence). After removal of 5 bases from V and 7 bases from J, the junction contained 16 bases not matched to a gene. CDR3 size: 19 residues. The CDR3 DNA reads as TGTGCCAGCAGTCCCCCCGGGACTAGCGGGGTTCCTCCTAACGGGGAGCTGTTTTTT. Amino acids: CASSPPGTSGVPPNGELFF.

The rearrangement uses TRBV6-1 and TRBJ2-5; 7 bases match TRBD2. This CDR3 is built from 15 residues. The germline gives CDR1 MNHNS, CDR2 SASEGT. Trimming removed 6 bases from V and 3 bases from J; junction bases left unmatched: 10. CDR3 residues: CASRVDTGTKETQYF. For the CDR3, the DNA is TGTGCCAGCAGGGTTGATACCGGGACTAAAGAGACCCAGTACTTC.

The chain employs TRBV9 and TRBJ1-1, with 7 bases matching TRBD1. The CDR3 extends over 14 amino acids. Germline V lookup: CDR1 SGDLS, CDR2 YYNGEE. J was trimmed by 4 bases and V by 1 base; bases with no gene match: 4. CDR3 protein: CASSVNRGGTEAFF. CDR3 nucleotide sequence: TGTGCCAGCAGCGTAAACAGGGGCGGCACTGAAGCTTTCTTT.

The rearrangement links TRBV5-1 to TRBJ2-1, with 10 bases fitting TRBD2. The CDR3 runs to 18 residues. With 4 bases clipped from V and 5 bases from J, the junction kept 15 bases outside the gene matches. Germline CDR1 SGHRS, CDR2 YFSETQ. The CDR3 nucleotides read TGCGCCAGCAGCCCCGCTACTAGCGGGGCCCACCTGAACAATGAGCAGTTCTTC. It translates to CASSPATSGAHLNNEQFF. Full variable domain (outside the CDR3, taken from reference TRBV5-1 and TRBJ2-1): KAGVTQTPRYLIKTRGQQVTLSCSPISGHRSVSWYQQTPGQGLQFLFEYFSETQRNKGNFPGRFSGRQFSNSRSEMNVSTLELGDSALYLCASSPATSGAHLNNEQFFGPGTRLTVL.

The CDR3 loop reads CASSLSIYSGGDCEQYF. The DNA for the CDR3 is TGTGCCAGCAGTTTGAGTATCTACAGCGGAGGGGACTGCGAGCAGTACTTC. V gene TRBV28 combines with J gene TRBJ2-7; possibly TRBD2 for D (6 bases). This CDR3 is 17 amino acids long. Germline loops: CDR1 MDHEN, CDR2 SYDVKM. The V and J ends lost 3 bases and 6 bases respectively, with 24 bases between them.

The V gene is TRBV9, the J gene TRBJ1-2; D is perhaps TRBD1 (5 bases). The CDR3 spans 14 residues. Between the trimmed V and J ends, which lost 3 bases and 8 bases, there was a span of 17 bases. Germline-derived CDR1 and CDR2 are SGDLS and YYNGEE. CDR3 nucleotides: TGTGCCAGCAGCGAAGACTACAGGAGGGTGGGCTACACCTTC. Protein sequence: CASSEDYRRVGYTF.

The chain employs TRBV28 and TRBJ1-5; D remains unclear. The length of the CDR3 is 12 residues. The germline V and J ends were trimmed by 7 bases and 4 bases, with 8 bases remaining between them. The germline V gene encodes CDR1 MDHEN and CDR2 SYDVKM. Here the CDR3 DNA reads TGTGCCAGCAACGAGGCTAATCAGCCCCAGCATTTT. Translating it yields CASNEANQPQHF.

The CDR3 loop reads CAISSDRGLNNEQFF. For the CDR3, the DNA is TGTGCCATCAGCTCGGACAGGGGGCTTAACAATGAGCAGTTCTTC. V and J are TRBV10-3 and TRBJ2-1, with 11 bases fitting TRBD1. Germline CDR1 reads ENHRY; CDR2 reads SYGVKD. CDR3 length equals 15 residues. V lost 6 bases, J lost 5 bases, and 6 bases stayed unmatched.

The chain couples TRBV7-2 to TRBJ1-1; D gene ambiguous. Germline CDR1 reads SGHTA; CDR2 reads FQGNSA. V lost 6 bases to trimming and J lost 0 bases, with 26 bases between them. This CDR3 region has 19 residues. CDR3 in DNA: TGTGCCAGCAGGACACCCCGAGCAGTTGGCTTCCCTATGAACACTGAAGCTTTCTTT. Encoded protein: CASRTPRAVGFPMNTEAFF. The full variable domain, completed using reference TRBV7-2 and TRBJ1-1, is GAGVSQSPSNKVTEKGKDVELRCDPISGHTALYWYRQSLGQGLEFLIYFQGNSAPDKSGLPSDRFSAERTGGSVSTLTIQRTQQEDSAVYLCASRTPRAVGFPMNTEAFFGQGTRLTVV.

J is TRBJ1-4 and V is TRBV5-1, with D possibly being TRBD1 (6 bases). The CDR3 is 14 amino acids. Trimming stripped 1 base from V and 8 bases from J, with 12 bases between. CDR1 SGHRS and CDR2 YFSETQ come from the germline V gene. CDR3 residues: CASSLRQVGEKLFF. The DNA for the CDR3 is TGCGCCAGCAGCTTGCGACAGGTGGGGGAAAAACTGTTTTTT.